The present TCR beta chain was sequenced within a study of Graves' ophthalmopathy and Graves' hyperthyroidism. Study outcomes and limitations: Most expanded thyroid clonotypes above 0.001 frequency also appeared in blood.

Amplifying from RNA transcripts, the study obtained TCR beta CDR3 regions. HTBI-primed RT-PCR formed the first round, and a multiplex PCR formed the second. In TCRdb, the multiplex PCR reads were re-called with MiXCR into one record per CDR3 protein. The table includes more than 1,000,000 distinct CDR3 sequences, about two fifths detected once. Notes on this clonotype: Its antigen is not identified.

Aged 18 to 65, the patients with hyperthyroidism had under 2 months' duration and were newly diagnosed. Additional autoimmune diseases, uncontrolled infections, pregnancy or lactation disqualified patients. What was sequenced was peripheral blood or thyroid tissue (not recorded which). The sequence came from an adult man with Graves' hyperthyroidism.

The CDR3 DNA reads as TGTGCCAGCAGTAAGGCGACTGGCAGCGGGGAGCTGTTTTTT. Protein sequence: CASSKATGSGELFF. V gene TRBV12-3 or TRBV12-4 combines with J gene TRBJ2-2, with D uncertain. V lost 5 bases and J 7 bases, leaving 14 bases between the germline ends. The length of the CDR3 is 14 residues.